This TCR beta chain came from a study of cytomegalovirus exposure and HLA in healthy donors. Use of 60 Vbeta and 13 Jbeta primers characterized the PCR. TCRdb's copy holds only in-frame clones and misses some; the assay was immunoSEQ multiplex PCR. The sample includes about 150,000 clones, 80% of them seen just once. Germline assignment: CDR1 SGHDT and CDR2 YYEEEE. This CDR3 has 16 amino acids. Sequenced material: PBMCs. The chain employs TRBV5-6 and TRBJ2-5; D is possibly TRBD2 (6 bases). The end of the DNA aligns better with TRBJ2-7, so the J call may be wrong. The TCR sequence derives from a man aged 30-40 years in good health and CMV-seronegative. The CDR3 DNA sequence: TGTGCCAGCAGTTCCACCGGTGCAGGAGGGGCCTACGAGCAGTACTTC. Translation: CASSSTGAGGAYEQYF.